These 28 T cell receptor beta chains were all obtained from the same sample, sequenced in a study of T cell responses to AZD1222 COVID-19 vaccine. The assay was immunoSEQ multiplex PCR, and TCRdb's table has in-frame clones only and misses some. The table includes roughly 110,000 clones, about 92% detected once. This material consisted of peripheral blood, taken 28 days after the second AZD1222 dose. All receptors come from an adult who received the AZD1222 COVID-19 vaccine.

V is TRBV2 and J is TRBJ1-4; D unresolved. Germline CDR1 SNHLY, CDR2 FYNNEI. Trimming removed 4 bases from V and 10 bases from J, with 16 bases in between. This CDR3 is built from 14 residues. CDR3 bases: TGTGCCAGCAGTGCTGGCATACCTGCAGGAAAACTGTTTTTT. Amino acid sequence: CASSAGIPAGKLFF.

The chain couples TRBV11-2 to TRBJ2-5, with 7 bases aligning to TRBD2. V lost 7 bases, J lost 1 base, and 12 bases stayed unmatched. The CDR3 consists of 16 residues. In germline, CDR1 is SGHAT, CDR2 FQNNGV. The CDR3 DNA sequence: TGTGCCAGCACTACGACTAGGGGCGGGGGCCAAGAGACCCAGTACTTC. Its translation is CASTTTRGGGQETQYF.

J is TRBJ1-1 and V is TRBV5-1; D ambiguous. Per the germline V gene, CDR1 is SGHRS and CDR2 is YFSETQ. With 3 bases removed from V and 5 bases from J, the gap between germline ends came to 14 bases. The CDR3 has 14 residues. The CDR3 sequence: CASSWGEQRTEAFF. The CDR3 DNA is TGCGCCAGCAGCTGGGGTGAGCAAAGGACTGAAGCTTTCTTT. The variable domain in full, completed from reference TRBV5-1 and TRBJ1-1, reads KAGVTQTPRYLIKTRGQQVTLSCSPISGHRSVSWYQQTPGQGLQFLFEYFSETQRNKGNFPGRFSGRQFSNSRSEMNVSTLELGDSALYLCASSWGEQRTEAFFGQGTRLTVV.

The chain combines TRBV6-5 with TRBJ1-1; D call uncertain. The CDR3 contains 14 residues. Trimming left V 4 bases short and J 1 base short, with 10 bases between. The germline V gene has CDR1 MNHEY and CDR2 SVGAGI. The CDR3 loop reads CASSSGPGNTEAFF. In DNA form, the CDR3 reads TGTGCCAGCAGTTCAGGACCGGGGAACACTGAAGCTTTCTTT.

V and J are TRBV7-9 and TRBJ1-1, with a weak D call TRBD1 (5 bases). The CDR3 is 15 amino acids. Germline V lookup: CDR1 SEHNR, CDR2 FQNEAQ (reference sequence). V shed 5 bases and J shed 4 bases, with 17 bases lying between them. The CDR3 coding sequence is TGTGCCAGCAGCCGCGACAGCGTATTAGGCACTGAAGCTTTCTTT. It specifies CASSRDSVLGTEAFF.

This clone came up once. The V and J genes are TRBV14 and TRBJ1-3; D unclear. CDR1 and CDR2 (germline): SGHDN, FVKESK. The V and J ends lost 4 bases and 1 base respectively, with 8 bases between them. The CDR3 is 14 residues long. The CDR3 reads CASSPEVSGNTIYF. CDR3 DNA sequence: TGTGCCAGCAGCCCGGAGGTATCTGGAAACACCATATATTTT. The whole variable domain, remainder taken from reference TRBV14 and TRBJ1-3, is EAGVTQFPSHSVIEKGQTVTLRCDPISGHDNLYWYRRVMGKEIKFLLHFVKESKQDESGMPNNRFLAERTGGTYSTLKVQPAELEDSGVYFCASSPEVSGNTIYFGEGSWLTVV.

The chain uses TRBV7-4 and TRBJ2-2, with unresolved D. CDR3 size: 15 residues. V was trimmed by 5 bases and J by 7 bases, leaving 17 bases between them. The germline gives CDR1 SGHVT, CDR2 SQSDAQ. The CDR3, as DNA: TGTGCCAGCAGCCCCAGGCGGCAGGTGAGCGGGGAGCTGTTTTTT. This sequence encodes CASSPRRQVSGELFF.

V usage is TRBV2 and J usage is TRBJ2-7; possibly TRBD1 for D (5 bases). Deletions cut 4 bases from V and 5 bases from J, with 12 bases between. The CDR3 has 13 residues. Germline CDR1 and CDR2: SNHLY and FYNNEI. The CDR3 nucleotides read TGTGCCAGCAGTGCCCAGGGTGTAAACGAGCAGTACTTC. The encoded protein is CASSAQGVNEQYF.

The rearrangement joins TRBV6-2 or TRBV6-3 to TRBJ1-5, with D perhaps matching TRBD1 (6 bases). Trimming cost V 4 bases and J 5 bases, with 18 bases left between them. The germline CDR1 and CDR2 sequences are MNHEY and SVGEGT. The CDR3 is made up of 16 amino acids. The CDR3 sequence is CASSSHTNRADQPQHF. The CDR3 DNA reads TGTGCCAGCAGTTCGCATACCAACAGGGCCGATCAGCCCCAGCATTTT.

The chain is built from TRBV3-1 (or the pseudogene TRBV3-2) and TRBJ2-3, with 11 bases lining up with TRBD2. Per germline, CDR1 LGHDT and CDR2 YNNKEL (reference sequence). Trimming removed 1 base from V and 6 bases from J; junction bases left unmatched: 12. The CDR3 contains 18 residues. The CDR3 here is CASSQAIRLAGSGDTQYF. CDR3 in DNA: TGTGCCAGCAGCCAAGCTATCAGACTAGCGGGATCAGGGGATACGCAGTATTTT.

This sequence joins TRBV11-2 and TRBJ2-5; 8 bases map to TRBD2. Per the germline V gene, CDR1 is SGHAT and CDR2 is FQNNGV. After removal of 6 bases from V and 0 bases from J, the junction contained 6 bases not matched to a gene. The CDR3 loop spans 15 amino acids. The CDR3 region is CASRGERGYQETQYF. CDR3 DNA sequence: TGTGCCAGCAGGGGGGAGCGGGGGTACCAAGAGACCCAGTACTTC.

The chain has TRBV6-5 and TRBJ2-7; D may be TRBD1 (5 bases). The CDR3 has 14 amino acids. Trimming took off 0 bases at V and 6 bases at J, with 12 bases between the two ends. The germline CDR1 and CDR2 sequences are MNHEY and SVGAGI. CDR3 in amino acids: CASSYSGEWSEQYF. In DNA, the CDR3 is TGTGCCAGCAGTTACTCAGGGGAATGGAGCGAGCAGTACTTC.

This clone has more than one count but fewer than ten. The V and J genes are TRBV6-2 or TRBV6-3 and TRBJ2-5; 7 bases map to TRBD1. CDR3 length equals 15 residues. The J segment lost 3 bases and the V segment lost 5 bases, leaving 9 bases of the junction unmatched. Germline loops: CDR1 MNHEY, CDR2 SVGEGT. CDR3 loop: CASSKGGWLEETQYF. In DNA, the CDR3 is TGTGCCAGCAGTAAAGGGGGCTGGTTAGAAGAGACCCAGTACTTC.

The chain links TRBV4-1 to TRBJ2-1; no clear D gene. The CDR3 length is 16 residues. Germline lookup yields CDR1 MGHRA and CDR2 YSYEKL. V dropped 5 bases and J dropped 0 bases, with 14 bases sitting between them. The chain's CDR3 is CASSMDPQGSYNEQFF. CDR3 sequence (DNA): TGCGCCAGCAGCATGGACCCGCAAGGCTCCTACAATGAGCAGTTCTTC.

This clone was observed a single time. This chain connects TRBV3-1 (or the pseudogene TRBV3-2) to TRBJ2-7; D perhaps matches TRBD1 (6 bases). CDR1 is LGHDT and CDR2 is YNNKEL in the germline V gene (reference sequence). Trimming pared 2 bases from V and 9 bases from J, leaving 23 bases between. The CDR3 consists of 16 residues. CDR3 DNA: TGTGCCAGCAGCCAACCTCAGCATCCCCAGGGGTTTGGGCAGTACTTC. It encodes CASSQPQHPQGFGQYF.

This chain joins TRBV7-3 and TRBJ2-3, with 11 bases identical to TRBD2. Germline V gives CDR1 SGHTA, CDR2 FQGTGA. The junction had 6 bases not matched to a gene; V was cut back by 1 base and J by 3 bases. The CDR3 runs to 17 residues. CDR3 protein: CASSLRIAGGPTDTQYF. DNA for the CDR3: TGTGCCAGCAGCTTAAGAATAGCGGGGGGGCCAACAGATACGCAGTATTTT.

In its sample, this clone was seen once. The rearrangement links TRBV30 to TRBJ2-7, with no clear D. Trimming shortened V by 0 bases and J by 4 bases, and 4 bases separated the two germline ends. The CDR3 extends over 11 amino acids. Germline V gene sequence: CDR1 GTSNPN, CDR2 SVGIG (reference sequence). The CDR3 region is CAWSVGYEQYF. The CDR3 DNA reads TGTGCCTGGAGTGTCGGGTACGAGCAGTACTTC.

V and J are TRBV5-6 and TRBJ1-6; D is undetermined. V lost 2 bases and J lost 4, with 13 bases in between. Germline-derived CDR1 and CDR2 are SGHDT and YYEEEE. The CDR3 covers 16 residues. The DNA for the CDR3 is TGTGCCAGCAGCTTCTTTGGATCGGCGTATAATTCACCCCTCCACTTT. Translation: CASSFFGSAYNSPLHF.

The V and J genes are TRBV30 and TRBJ2-3; 7 bases agree with TRBD1. The J segment lost 9 bases and the V segment lost 8 bases, leaving 17 bases of the junction unmatched. The CDR3 length is 14 residues. CDR1 and CDR2 (germline): GTSNPN, SVGIG (reference sequence). This CDR3 reads CAQTSGGLQETQYF. DNA for the CDR3: TGTGCCCAAACGTCAGGGGGTCTTCAGGAAACGCAGTATTTT.

V is TRBV11-3 and J is TRBJ2-1; D tentatively fits TRBD1 or TRBD2 (5 bases each). Germline CDR1 is SGHNT and CDR2 is YENEEA. Trimming cost V 4 bases and J 7 bases, with 17 bases left between them. The CDR3 is 15 amino acids. CDR3 coding DNA: TGTGCCAGCAGCTCCTCAGGGTTGCGGGTTAATGAGCAGTTCTTC. This codes for CASSSSGLRVNEQFF.

The rearrangement links TRBV10-3 to TRBJ2-7, with D perhaps matching TRBD1 (6 bases). Per germline, CDR1 ENHRY and CDR2 SYGVKD. The V and J ends lost 6 bases and 3 bases respectively, with 9 bases between them. This CDR3 comprises 12 residues. The CDR3 is CAISRGGYEQYF. The CDR3 DNA reads as TGTGCCATCAGCAGGGGTGGCTACGAGCAGTACTTC.

The V call is TRBV6-5, the J call TRBJ1-5; 7 bases line up with TRBD1. The V and J ends lost 5 bases and 2 bases, in that order; junction bases with no gene match: 6. The V gene's germline CDR1 is MNHEY and CDR2 SVGAGI. This CDR3 region has 15 residues. The DNA of the CDR3 is TGTGCCAGCAGTCCGCGGACAGGAGGCAATCAGCCCCAGCATTTT. Protein: CASSPRTGGNQPQHF.

This clone was detected only once. V is TRBV11-2 and J is TRBJ2-4, with 16 bases identical to TRBD2. Trimming removed 4 bases from V and 8 bases from J; junction bases left unmatched: 5. The germline gives CDR1 SGHAT, CDR2 FQNNGV. The CDR3 loop spans 16 amino acids. This chain's CDR3 is CASSSGLAGGFDIQYF. In DNA form, the CDR3 reads TGTGCCAGCAGCTCGGGACTAGCGGGGGGGTTTGACATTCAGTACTTC.

V usage is TRBV18 and J usage is TRBJ1-5; 7 nucleotides agree with TRBD1. This CDR3 is built from 15 residues. The germline CDR1 and CDR2 sequences are KGHSH and LQKENI. J gave up 6 bases and V 3 bases, and 8 bases lay outside the gene matches. The CDR3 loop reads CASSPPTGVIQPQHF. CDR3 DNA sequence: TGTGCCAGCTCACCGCCCACAGGGGTAATTCAGCCCCAGCATTTT.

CDR3 DNA: TGTGCCAGCAGCGTAGAACCCGCGGCCGGAGCTTTCTTT. It specifies CASSVEPAAGAFF. This chain links TRBV9 with TRBJ1-1; D is undetermined. Trimming cost V 0 bases and J 10 bases, with 13 bases left between them. Germline values: CDR1 SGDLS, CDR2 YYNGEE. There are 13 residues in the CDR3.

The J gene is TRBJ2-1, the V gene TRBV7-3; 9 bases agree with TRBD1. V was pared by 5 bases and J by 4 bases, with 6 bases of the junction left unmatched. Germline CDR1 reads SGHTA; CDR2 reads FQGTGA. This CDR3 contains 15 residues. The CDR3 here is CASSPGQGGYNEQFF. DNA for the CDR3: TGTGCCAGCAGCCCGGGACAGGGCGGATACAATGAGCAGTTCTTC.

In DNA form, the CDR3 reads TGTGCTAGTGCCGACACTAGCGGGGGGCCCAGCTCCTACAATGAGCAGTTCTTC. Protein sequence: CASADTSGGPSSYNEQFF. This rearrangement joins TRBV12-5 to TRBJ2-1; 12 positions agree with TRBD2. The germline gives CDR1 LGHNT, CDR2 FRNRAP. V lost 7 bases, J lost 0 bases, and 10 bases stayed unmatched. The length of the CDR3 is 18 residues.

This chain joins TRBV4-3 and TRBJ2-7, with a tentative D call TRBD1 (5 bases). V lost 1 base and J lost 7, with 14 bases in between. CDR1 is LGHNA, CDR2 YSLEER, per germline. There are 14 residues in the CDR3. The chain's CDR3 is CASSQVQGVGEQYF. The CDR3 nucleotides are TGCGCCAGCAGCCAAGTTCAGGGCGTTGGTGAGCAGTACTTC.